This T cell receptor beta chain appears in the sequencing data of a study of cytomegalovirus exposure and HLA in healthy donors. General study points: For TCR beta chains, V- and J-gene trimming was later linked to a missense DCLRE1C variant.

Both 60 Vbeta primers and 13 Jbeta primers went into the PCR. The repertoire was sequenced with immunoSEQ multiplex PCR; TCRdb's copy has only in-frame clones and lacks some. Found here are under 200,000 clones, 65% to 70% of them singletons; the top ten hold less than 5%. The CDR3 runs 16 residues. Germline lookup yields CDR1 SQVTM and CDR2 ANQGSEA. The V segment lost 5 bases and the J segment 3 bases; nucleotides outside the gene matches: 16. This clone was picked up a small number of times. No antigen is known for it. The chain links TRBV29-1 to TRBJ2-7; 7 nucleotides match TRBD1. The specimen was PBMCs. This clonotype originated in a woman aged 18-29 years in good health and CMV-seropositive. The CDR3 region has the DNA TGCAGCGTTCTAGCCCGGGACAGCGTGAGGTACTACGAGCAGTACTTC. Translating gives CSVLARDSVRYYEQYF.